The 21 T cell receptor beta chains given below trace back to one sample, sequenced in a study of early T cells in non-severe SARS-CoV-2 infection. TCRdb processed the 5' RACE reads anew with MiXCR; each CDR3 protein has one entry. The sample holds approximately 100,000 distinct CDR3 sequences, 9.5% to 11% seen once. Sequenced: whole blood. Receptors were obtained from an adult who was a healthcare worker with PCR-confirmed SARS-CoV-2 infection or an uninfected control (not recorded which).

The chain links TRBV19 to TRBJ1-5; TRBD1 is a possible D gene (5 bases). Germline V CDR1 and CDR2: LNHDA, SQIVND (reference sequence). Trimming shortened V by 7 bases and J by 4 bases, and 17 bases separated the two germline ends. The CDR3 sequence is 15 residues long. The CDR3 protein is CASIDPRGWNQPQHF. CDR3 bases: TGTGCCAGTATTGATCCAAGGGGTTGGAATCAGCCCCAGCATTTT.

The gene calls are TRBV20-1 and TRBJ2-3; the D call may be TRBD1 or TRBD2 (5 bases each). This CDR3 spans 18 amino acids. Deletions cut 4 bases from V and 0 bases from J, with 23 bases between. Germline V gene data show CDR1 as DFQATT and CDR2 as SNEGSKA (reference sequence). CDR3 loop: CSANTRGLGVLSTDTQYF. CDR3 DNA sequence: TGCAGTGCTAACACCCGGGGTCTAGGGGTCCTCAGCACAGATACGCAGTATTTT.

This clonotype has a count of ten or more. The J gene is TRBJ2-1, the V gene TRBV20-1, with TRBD2 matching 8 bases. CDR1 and CDR2 (germline): DFQATT, SNEGSKA (reference sequence). The CDR3 extends over 15 amino acids. After removal of 3 bases from V and 3 bases from J, the junction contained 7 bases not matched to a gene. CDR3 sequence (DNA): TGCAGTGCTAGTGGGAGCGGGGGTATCTACAATGAGCAGTTCTTC. As protein: CSASGSGGIYNEQFF.

The chain has TRBV18 and TRBJ2-5; tentatively, D is TRBD1 (6 bases). Germline lookup yields CDR1 KGHSH and CDR2 LQKENI. The CDR3 is 15 residues long. V was trimmed by 3 bases and J by 7 bases, leaving 18 bases between them. The DNA of the CDR3 is TGTGCCAGCTCACCGCTCGTAGGACAGTATTCGACCCAGTACTTC. Translation gives CASSPLVGQYSTQYF.

The chain joins TRBV28 to TRBJ1-1; tentative D call: TRBD1 (6 bases). V lost 11 bases and J 1 base, leaving 20 bases between the germline ends. Germline loops: CDR1 MDHEN, CDR2 SYDVKM. There are 15 residues in the CDR3. CDR3 DNA sequence: TGTGCCTCAACCCTTGGGGGCAGGGGGAACACTGAAGCTTTCTTT. Its translation: CASTLGGRGNTEAFF.

The V call is TRBV5-1, the J call TRBJ2-3, with D hard to call. Trimming left V 4 bases short and J 2 bases short, with 8 bases between. The CDR3 has 13 residues. Looked up from germline, CDR1 is SGHRS and CDR2 is YFSETQ. The CDR3 reads CASSPHPTDTQYF. Here the CDR3 DNA reads TGCGCCAGCAGCCCTCACCCCACAGATACGCAGTATTTT. The full variable domain, completed using reference TRBV5-1 and TRBJ2-3, is KAGVTQTPRYLIKTRGQQVTLSCSPISGHRSVSWYQQTPGQGLQFLFEYFSETQRNKGNFPGRFSGRQFSNSRSEMNVSTLELGDSALYLCASSPHPTDTQYFGPGTRLTVL.

The rearrangement links TRBV5-4 to TRBJ1-5; possibly TRBD1 for D (5 bases). This CDR3 has 13 amino acids. Germline V gene sequence: CDR1 SGHNT, CDR2 YYREEE (reference sequence). V lost 0 bases and J lost 6, with 7 bases in between. CDR3 coding DNA: TGTGCCAGCAGCTTGGGGGGCGCTCAGCCCCAGCATTTT. The encoded protein is CASSLGGAQPQHF.

This clonotype was observed a handful of times. The CDR3 loop is CASSLNAASGTYEQYF. CDR3 nucleotides: TGTGCCAGCAGTCTTAATGCGGCTAGCGGTACCTACGAGCAGTACTTC. The chain has TRBV6-4 and TRBJ2-7; 7 positions agree with TRBD2. Trimming took 5 bases from V and 2 from J; bases not matched to a gene: 12. CDR1 is MRHNA, CDR2 SNTAGT, per germline. The CDR3 consists of 16 residues.

A few counts support this clonotype. This chain links TRBV30 with TRBJ2-3, with D perhaps matching TRBD1 (7 bases). V lost 7 bases, J lost 4 bases, and 18 bases lay in between. Germline V CDR1 and CDR2: GTSNPN, SVGIG (reference sequence). This CDR3 contains 14 residues. In DNA, the CDR3 is TGTGCCTCCCAGGGGGGCGGGTTCGCAGATACGCAGTATTTT. This codes for CASQGGGFADTQYF. Looking up the rest from reference TRBV30 and TRBJ2-3 gives the full variable domain: SQTIHQWPATLVQPVGSPLSLECTVEGTSNPNLYWYRQAAGRGLQLLFYSVGIGQISSEVPQNLSASRPQDRQFILSSKKLLLSDSGFYLCASQGGGFADTQYFGPGTRLTVL.

This clonotype showed up just a few times. The chain is built from TRBV28 and TRBJ2-1; D gene unclear. Germline loops: CDR1 MDHEN, CDR2 SYDVKM. V lost 3 bases and J lost 1, with 10 bases in between. This CDR3 is 15 amino acids long. The CDR3 region has the DNA TGTGCCAGCAGTTTGGTTTCCGTGTCCTACAATGAGCAGTTCTTC. It yields the protein CASSLVSVSYNEQFF.

This clonotype appeared many times. J is TRBJ1-2 and V is TRBV18; TRBD1 agrees at 8 bases. The CDR3 covers 14 residues. The germline CDR1 and CDR2 sequences are KGHSH and LQKENI. The V segment lost 2 bases and the J segment 7 bases; nucleotides outside the gene matches: 6. This CDR3 reads CASSPETGESGYTF. For the CDR3, the DNA is TGTGCCAGCTCACCAGAGACAGGGGAGTCTGGCTACACCTTC.

The chain uses TRBV6-1 and TRBJ2-2; unclear D gene. This CDR3 is built from 14 residues. Trimming stripped 8 bases from V and 2 bases from J, with 12 bases between. Per germline, CDR1 MNHNS and CDR2 SASEGT. Here the CDR3 reads CASRIAINTGELFF. CDR3 DNA sequence: TGTGCCAGCCGAATAGCCATTAACACCGGGGAGCTGTTTTTT.

This clonotype occurred many times. The gene calls are TRBV3-1 and TRBJ1-1, with D maybe TRBD1 (6 bases). The CDR3 has 18 residues. The ends were cut back, 1 base at V and 4 bases at J, with 22 bases in the middle. Germline values: CDR1 LGHDT, CDR2 YNNKEL (reference sequence). CDR3 sequence (DNA): TGTGCCAGCAGCCAAGTAGTCGGGCAGGGGAAGTTGAGCACTGAAGCTTTCTTT. Its translation is CASSQVVGQGKLSTEAFF.

This clonotype was observed a handful of times. The rearrangement links TRBV7-3 to TRBJ1-1, with D maybe TRBD1 (5 bases). Trimming removed 5 bases from V and 3 bases from J, with 19 bases in between. This CDR3 has 16 amino acids. In germline, CDR1 is SGHTA, CDR2 FQGTGA. CDR3 region: CASSPQAGDGYTEAFF. The CDR3 bases are TGTGCCAGCAGCCCCCAGGCGGGGGACGGGTACACTGAAGCTTTCTTT. The complete variable domain, with remaining parts taken from reference TRBV7-3 and TRBJ1-1, reads GAGVSQTPSNKVTEKGKYVELRCDPISGHTALYWYRQSLGQGPEFLIYFQGTGAADDSGLPNDRFFAVRPEGSVSTLKIQRTERGDSAVYLCASSPQAGDGYTEAFFGQGTRLTVV.

This clonotype has a count of ten or more. The chain has TRBV2 and TRBJ2-2; 7 bases fit TRBD1. This CDR3 spans 14 amino acids. CDR1 and CDR2 (germline): SNHLY, FYNNEI. The ends lost 5 bases at V and 4 bases at J; junction bases unmatched: 4. The CDR3 sequence: CASSSGGVTGELFF. The DNA of the CDR3 is TGTGCCAGCAGTTCAGGGGGAGTCACCGGGGAGCTGTTTTTT.

The rearrangement links TRBV7-9 to TRBJ2-7, with D maybe TRBD2 (5 bases). Germline CDR1 SEHNR, CDR2 FQNEAQ (reference sequence). The CDR3 consists of 15 residues. The V gene lost 1 base and the J gene lost 0 bases, with 10 bases spanning the gap. DNA of the CDR3: TGTGCCAGCAGCTTAGGGACTGGGAGCTCCTACGAGCAGTACTTC. Its translation is CASSLGTGSSYEQYF.

The chain employs TRBV9 and TRBJ1-6; D uncertain. This CDR3 spans 17 amino acids. In germline, CDR1 is SGDLS, CDR2 YYNGEE. The ends were cut back, 2 bases at V and 0 bases at J, with 12 bases in the middle. The CDR3 coding sequence is TGTGCCAGCAGCGTCTCTTTAATCAGCTCCTATAATTCACCCCTCCACTTT. It encodes CASSVSLISSYNSPLHF.

This clonotype came up many times. The gene calls are TRBV7-2 and TRBJ2-3, with unresolved D. The CDR3 consists of 13 residues. The V end lost 1 base, the J end lost 3 bases, and 5 bases lay between the germline ends. Germline V CDR1 and CDR2: SGHTA, FQGNSA. This chain's CDR3 is CASSLGETDTQYF. Written as DNA, the CDR3 is TGTGCCAGCAGCTTAGGGGAAACAGATACGCAGTATTTT.

This clonotype appeared a few times. This CDR3 is CASINMVREYNSPLHF. The CDR3 nucleotides read TGTGCCAGCATTAACATGGTTAGGGAATATAATTCACCCCTCCACTTT. The V gene is TRBV28, the J gene TRBJ1-6; no definite D call. The CDR3 has 16 residues. Germline V lookup: CDR1 MDHEN, CDR2 SYDVKM. V dropped 7 bases and J dropped 4 bases, with 17 bases sitting between them.

This clonotype appeared a few times. CDR3: CASSHLGAVTSYEQYF. The CDR3 bases are TGTGCCAGCAGCCACCTCGGGGCGGTGACTTCCTACGAGCAGTACTTC. The chain carries TRBV7-9 and TRBJ2-7; either TRBD1 or TRBD2 may supply D (5 bases each). The CDR3 length is 16 residues. V was clipped by 5 bases and J by 1 base, with 18 bases between them. The V gene's germline CDR1 is SEHNR and CDR2 FQNEAQ (reference sequence).

This clonotype was seen at least ten times. This chain joins TRBV9 and TRBJ2-5, with TRBD2 identical over 9 bases. Germline V gives CDR1 SGDLS, CDR2 YYNGEE. The CDR3 covers 14 residues. Losses at the gene ends were 2 bases for V and 5 bases for J; bases not matched to a gene: 4. The CDR3 protein is CASSVAGGSETQYF. The DNA of the CDR3 is TGTGCCAGCAGCGTCGCGGGGGGGTCGGAGACCCAGTACTTC. The full variable domain, in which reference TRBV9 and TRBJ2-5 provide the parts outside the CDR3, is DSGVTQTPKHLITATGQRVTLRCSPRSGDLSVYWYQQSLDQGLQFLIQYYNGEERAKGNILERFSAQQFPDLHSELNLSSLELGDSALYFCASSVAGGSETQYFGPGTRLLVL.